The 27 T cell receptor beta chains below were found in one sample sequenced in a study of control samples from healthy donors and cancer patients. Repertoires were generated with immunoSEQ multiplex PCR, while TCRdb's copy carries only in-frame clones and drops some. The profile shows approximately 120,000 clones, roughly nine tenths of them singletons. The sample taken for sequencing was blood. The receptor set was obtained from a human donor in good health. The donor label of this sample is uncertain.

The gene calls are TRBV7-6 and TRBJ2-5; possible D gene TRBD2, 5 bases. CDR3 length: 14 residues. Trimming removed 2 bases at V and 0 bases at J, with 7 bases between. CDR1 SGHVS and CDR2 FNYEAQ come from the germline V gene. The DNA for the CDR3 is TGTGCCAGCAGCTTACCGGGAAACCAAGAGACCCAGTACTTC. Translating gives CASSLPGNQETQYF.

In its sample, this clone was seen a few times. The CDR3: CASSKDRSNTGELFF. For the CDR3, the DNA is TGTGCCAGCAGCAAGGACAGGTCGAACACCGGGGAGCTGTTTTTT. V gene TRBV11-2 combines with J gene TRBJ2-2, with 7 bases that match TRBD1. The V segment lost 5 bases and the J segment 0 bases; nucleotides outside the gene matches: 3. From germline, CDR1 is SGHAT and CDR2 FQNNGV. CDR3 length: 15 residues.

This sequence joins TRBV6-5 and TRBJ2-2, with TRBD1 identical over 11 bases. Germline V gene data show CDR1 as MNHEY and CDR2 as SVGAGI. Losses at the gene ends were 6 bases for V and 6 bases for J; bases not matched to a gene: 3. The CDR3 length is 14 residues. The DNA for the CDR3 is TGTGCCAGCAGGCGGGGACAGGGGGCCGGGGAGCTGTTTTTT. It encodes CASRRGQGAGELFF.

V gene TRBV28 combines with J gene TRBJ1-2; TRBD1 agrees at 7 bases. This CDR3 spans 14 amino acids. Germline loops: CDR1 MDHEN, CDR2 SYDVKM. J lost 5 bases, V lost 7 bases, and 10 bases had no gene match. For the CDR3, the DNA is TGTGCCAGCACCACCCCGGGACAGCAATATGGCTACACCTTC. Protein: CASTTPGQQYGYTF.

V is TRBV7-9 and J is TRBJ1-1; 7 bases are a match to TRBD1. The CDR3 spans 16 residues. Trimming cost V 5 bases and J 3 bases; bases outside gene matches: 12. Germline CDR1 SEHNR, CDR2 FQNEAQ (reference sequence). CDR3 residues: CASSLERGGRHTEAFF. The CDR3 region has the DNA TGTGCCAGCAGCCTCGAACGAGGGGGCCGGCACACTGAAGCTTTCTTT.

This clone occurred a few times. Here the CDR3 DNA reads TGTGCCAGCAGGGGGGCCTCATTAGAGTTCTTC. This sequence encodes CASRGASLEFF. The chain combines TRBV11-2 with TRBJ2-1, with D possibly being TRBD1 (6 bases). CDR1 is SGHAT, CDR2 FQNNGV, per germline. The CDR3 totals 11 residues. Trimming removed 6 bases from V and 14 bases from J, with 14 bases in between.

In nucleotides, the CDR3 is TGTGCCAGCAGCCAGATTGACAGGGCCGATCAGCCCCAGCATTTT. It specifies CASSQIDRADQPQHF. This chain joins TRBV5-6 and TRBJ1-5; 7 positions agree with TRBD1. V gave up 4 bases and J gave up 5 bases; unmatched junction bases: 9. Germline V lookup: CDR1 SGHDT, CDR2 YYEEEE. CDR3 size: 15 residues.

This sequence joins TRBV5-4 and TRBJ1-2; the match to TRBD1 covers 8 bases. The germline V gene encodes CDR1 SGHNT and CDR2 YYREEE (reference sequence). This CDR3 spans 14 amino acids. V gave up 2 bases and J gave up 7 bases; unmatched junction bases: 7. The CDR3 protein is CASSLGQGEGGYTF. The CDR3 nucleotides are TGTGCCAGCAGCTTAGGACAGGGCGAGGGTGGCTACACCTTC.

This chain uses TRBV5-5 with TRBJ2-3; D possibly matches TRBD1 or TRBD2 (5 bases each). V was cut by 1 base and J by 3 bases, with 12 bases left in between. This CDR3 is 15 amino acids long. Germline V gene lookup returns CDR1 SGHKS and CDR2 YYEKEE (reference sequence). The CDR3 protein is CASSLFGGKTDTQYF. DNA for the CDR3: TGTGCCAGCAGCTTGTTTGGGGGAAAGACAGATACGCAGTATTTT.

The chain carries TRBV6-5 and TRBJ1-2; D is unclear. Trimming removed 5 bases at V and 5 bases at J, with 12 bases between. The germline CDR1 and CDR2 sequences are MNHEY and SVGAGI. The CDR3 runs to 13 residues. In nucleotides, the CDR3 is TGTGCCAGCAGTCAGAATTTGCAGTATGGCTACACCTTC. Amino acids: CASSQNLQYGYTF.

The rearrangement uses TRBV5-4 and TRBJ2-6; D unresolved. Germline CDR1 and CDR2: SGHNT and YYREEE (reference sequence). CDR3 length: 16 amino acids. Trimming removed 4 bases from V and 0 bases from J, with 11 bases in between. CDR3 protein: CASSLWVPSGANVLTF. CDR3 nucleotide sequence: TGTGCCAGCAGCCTGTGGGTTCCCTCTGGGGCCAACGTCCTGACTTTC.

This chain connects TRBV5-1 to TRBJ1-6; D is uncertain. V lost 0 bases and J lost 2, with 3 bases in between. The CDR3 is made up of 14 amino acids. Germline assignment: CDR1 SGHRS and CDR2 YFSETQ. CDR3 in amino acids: CASSLDTYNSPLHF. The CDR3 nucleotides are TGCGCCAGCAGCTTGGACACCTATAATTCACCCCTCCACTTT.

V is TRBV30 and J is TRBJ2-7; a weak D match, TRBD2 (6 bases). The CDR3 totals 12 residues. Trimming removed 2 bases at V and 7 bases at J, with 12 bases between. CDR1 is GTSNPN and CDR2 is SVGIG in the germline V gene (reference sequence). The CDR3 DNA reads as TGTGCCTGGAGTTTCCAGGGAGGAGAGCAGTACTTC. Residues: CAWSFQGGEQYF.

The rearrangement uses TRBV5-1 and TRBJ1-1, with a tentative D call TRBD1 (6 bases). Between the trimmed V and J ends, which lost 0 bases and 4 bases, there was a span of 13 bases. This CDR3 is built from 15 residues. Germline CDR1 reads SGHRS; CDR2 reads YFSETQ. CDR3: CASSLEDRKSTEAFF. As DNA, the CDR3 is TGCGCCAGCAGCTTGGAGGACAGAAAATCCACTGAAGCTTTCTTT. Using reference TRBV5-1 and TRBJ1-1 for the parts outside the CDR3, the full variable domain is KAGVTQTPRYLIKTRGQQVTLSCSPISGHRSVSWYQQTPGQGLQFLFEYFSETQRNKGNFPGRFSGRQFSNSRSEMNVSTLELGDSALYLCASSLEDRKSTEAFFGQGTRLTVV.

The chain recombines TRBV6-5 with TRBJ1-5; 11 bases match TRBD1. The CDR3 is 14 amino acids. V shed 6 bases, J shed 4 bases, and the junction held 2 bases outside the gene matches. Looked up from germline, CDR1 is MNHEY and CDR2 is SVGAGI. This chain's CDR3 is CASSRDRGNQPQHF. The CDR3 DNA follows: TGTGCCAGCAGCCGGGACAGGGGGAATCAGCCCCAGCATTTT.

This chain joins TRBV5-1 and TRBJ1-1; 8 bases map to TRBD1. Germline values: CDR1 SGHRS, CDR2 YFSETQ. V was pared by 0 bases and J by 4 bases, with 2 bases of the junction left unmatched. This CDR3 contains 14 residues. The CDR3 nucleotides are TGCGCCAGCAGCTTGGCAGGGGGCGGCACTGAAGCTTTCTTT. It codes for CASSLAGGGTEAFF. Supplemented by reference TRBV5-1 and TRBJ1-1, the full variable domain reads KAGVTQTPRYLIKTRGQQVTLSCSPISGHRSVSWYQQTPGQGLQFLFEYFSETQRNKGNFPGRFSGRQFSNSRSEMNVSTLELGDSALYLCASSLAGGGTEAFFGQGTRLTVV.

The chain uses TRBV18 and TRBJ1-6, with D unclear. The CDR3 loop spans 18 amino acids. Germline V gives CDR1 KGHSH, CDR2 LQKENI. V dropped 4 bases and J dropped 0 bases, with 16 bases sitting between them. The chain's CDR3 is CASSLELSGSSYNSPLHF. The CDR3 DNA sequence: TGTGCCAGCTCACTCGAATTAAGCGGAAGCTCCTATAATTCACCCCTCCACTTT.

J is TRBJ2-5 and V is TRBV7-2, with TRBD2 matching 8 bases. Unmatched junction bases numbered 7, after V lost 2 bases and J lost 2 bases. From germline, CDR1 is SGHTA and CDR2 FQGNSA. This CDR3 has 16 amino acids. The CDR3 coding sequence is TGTGCCAGCAGCTTATGGGTGGCGGGGGGACAAGAGACCCAGTACTTC. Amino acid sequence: CASSLWVAGGQETQYF.

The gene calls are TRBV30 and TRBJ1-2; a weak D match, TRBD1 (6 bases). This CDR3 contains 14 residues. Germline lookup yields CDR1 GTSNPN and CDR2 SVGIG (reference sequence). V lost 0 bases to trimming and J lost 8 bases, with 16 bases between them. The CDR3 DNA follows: TGTGCCTGGAGTGTACGACACGGCAGGGGAGGCTACACCTTC. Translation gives CAWSVRHGRGGYTF.

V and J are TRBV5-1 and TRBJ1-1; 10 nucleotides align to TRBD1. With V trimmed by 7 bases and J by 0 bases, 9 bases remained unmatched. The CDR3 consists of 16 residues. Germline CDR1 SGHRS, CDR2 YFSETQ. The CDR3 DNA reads TGCGCCAGCGGCCCGGGACAGGGGTTCATGAACACTGAAGCTTTCTTT. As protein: CASGPGQGFMNTEAFF.

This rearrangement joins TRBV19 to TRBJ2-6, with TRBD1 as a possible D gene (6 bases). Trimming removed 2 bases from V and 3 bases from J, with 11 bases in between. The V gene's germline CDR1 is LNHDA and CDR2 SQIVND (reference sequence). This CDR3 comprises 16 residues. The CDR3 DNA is TGTGCCAGTAGTATACTACAGGGAAGTGGGGCCAACGTCCTGACTTTC. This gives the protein CASSILQGSGANVLTF.

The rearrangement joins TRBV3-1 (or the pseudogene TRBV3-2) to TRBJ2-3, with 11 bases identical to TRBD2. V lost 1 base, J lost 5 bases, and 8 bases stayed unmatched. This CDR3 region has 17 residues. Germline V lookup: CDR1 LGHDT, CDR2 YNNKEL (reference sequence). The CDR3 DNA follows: TGTGCCAGCAGCCAAGGCCTAACTAGCGGGGGAAAAGATACGCAGTATTTT. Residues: CASSQGLTSGGKDTQYF.

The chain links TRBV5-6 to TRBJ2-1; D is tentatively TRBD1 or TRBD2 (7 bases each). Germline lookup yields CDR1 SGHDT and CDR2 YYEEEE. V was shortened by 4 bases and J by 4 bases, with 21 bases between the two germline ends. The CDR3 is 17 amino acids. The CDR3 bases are TGTGCCAGCAGCCTAACCCGACAGGGAGGGTTATACAATGAGCAGTTCTTC. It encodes CASSLTRQGGLYNEQFF.

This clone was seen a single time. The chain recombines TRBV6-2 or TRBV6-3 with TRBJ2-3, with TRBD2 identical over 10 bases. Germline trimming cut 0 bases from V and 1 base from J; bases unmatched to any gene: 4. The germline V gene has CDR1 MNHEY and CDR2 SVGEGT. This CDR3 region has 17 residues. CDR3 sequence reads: CASSYSTLAGGTDTQYF. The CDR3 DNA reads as TGTGCCAGCAGTTACTCGACGCTAGCGGGGGGCACAGATACGCAGTATTTT.

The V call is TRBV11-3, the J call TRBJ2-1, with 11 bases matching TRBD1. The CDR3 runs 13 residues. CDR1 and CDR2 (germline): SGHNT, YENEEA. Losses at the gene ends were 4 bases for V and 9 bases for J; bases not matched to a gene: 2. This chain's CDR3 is CASSWDRGGEQFF. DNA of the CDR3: TGTGCCAGCAGCTGGGACAGGGGGGGTGAGCAGTTCTTC.

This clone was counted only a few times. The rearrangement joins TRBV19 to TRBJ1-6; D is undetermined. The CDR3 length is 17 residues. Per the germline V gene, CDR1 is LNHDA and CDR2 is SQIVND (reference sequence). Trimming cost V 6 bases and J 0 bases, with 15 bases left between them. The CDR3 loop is CASSRAEGLSYNSPLHF. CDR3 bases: TGTGCCAGTAGCCGAGCCGAGGGCCTCTCCTATAATTCACCCCTCCACTTT.

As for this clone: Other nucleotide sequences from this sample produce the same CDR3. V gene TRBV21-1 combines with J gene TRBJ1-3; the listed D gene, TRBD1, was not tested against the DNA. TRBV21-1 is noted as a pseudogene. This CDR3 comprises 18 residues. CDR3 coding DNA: TGTGCCAGCAGCAAAGGGTCAGGGGCCAATAGCTCTGGAAACACCATATATTTT. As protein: CASSKGSGANSSGNTIYF.